What follows describes a single T cell receptor beta chain. This clonotype turned up a few times. Its antigen remains unidentified. Nothing much larger sits one base from this clone, and base qualities are not available. Hyperthyroidism patients were aged 18 to 65 years and newly diagnosed, with disease duration of less than 2 months. The study excluded patients with uncontrolled infections, other autoimmune diseases, pregnancy or lactation. Diagnoses relied on clinical symptoms, serum thyroxine and TRAb, thyroid ultrasound and orbital computed tomography. Blood from progressor patients was drawn when they were first diagnosed with hyperthyroidism, before any ophthalmopathy symptoms appeared. PBMCs were separated from roughly 9.6 ml of fresh peripheral blood using Ficoll-Paque density gradient centrifugation. Patients classed as progressors first received a Graves' hyperthyroidism diagnosis and then went on to develop ophthalmopathy during follow-up. Total RNA was extracted with Trizol reagent, and quality was checked on an Agilent 2100 Bioanalyzer.

The data were taken from a study of T cells in Graves' hyperthyroidism and ophthalmopathy (dated by TCRdb to between 2018 and 2021). The study in broad terms: Peripheral blood was collected at initial diagnosis, before any treatment. A discovery cohort of fewer than 110 patients, roughly 45 with Graves' ophthalmopathy and about 58 with stable Graves' hyperthyroidism, was used to find distinguishing TCR V-J signatures. Prospective prediction of ophthalmopathy was tested in an independent validation cohort consisting of some 20 hyperthyroidism patients and some 17 patients who later progressed to ophthalmopathy. For training and testing, the 100 or so patients in the discovery cohort were randomly divided in a 7:3 ratio. In over five Graves' hyperthyroidism patients, the study also compared T-cell repertoires from thyroid tissue with T-cell repertoires from blood. Once sampling was done, hyperthyroidism patients were given methimazole at a starting dose of 30 mg daily, whereas ophthalmopathy patients were given high-dose intravenous methylprednisolone. According to the paper, TCR Vbeta CDR3 sequencing was carried out on 120 to 150 peripheral blood samples, which came from more than 40 ophthalmopathy, some 73 hyperthyroidism and roughly 17 progressor patients. Results the study describes overall, beyond this receptor: No statistical method was used to set the sample size in advance, and investigators knew the group allocation. In cross-validation, a model built on a 13 V-J signature told ophthalmopathy apart from stable hyperthyroidism with approximately 90% sensitivity and around 81% specificity, and in testing the same model reached 80%/75%. In validation, the model predicted progression to ophthalmopathy with roughly 70% sensitivity and 72% to 75% specificity, a median of 6.5 months before onset. Blood samples also contained most of the expanded thyroid clonotypes (frequency above 0.001), which suggests that blood repertoires may reflect thyroid immune responses.

From the cysteine through the phenylalanine, the CDR3 covers 13 amino acids. Just CDR3 DNA is preserved here, 39 bases in frame from base 1. The germline V gene (reference sequence) gives CDR1 as GTSNPN and CDR2 as SVGIG. Here V drops 1 base and J drops 8 bases, and the junction holds 4 bases not matched to any gene. The TCR beta CDR3 regions were amplified from RNA transcripts. The first round of RT-PCR for the TCR CDR3 was performed with the HTBI primer set and the Qiagen OneStep RT-PCR kit. The libraries were constructed in a second round of multiplex PCR and then size-selected and purified. The libraries were sequenced on an Illumina HiSeq2000 using paired-end 100 bp reads. The authors' pipeline ran thus. SOAPnuke was used to process the raw data, removing reads that contained adapters or uncalled bases, had a mean Phred below 15, or lacked an exact match to the constant primer or identifier. COPE v1.2.5 was used to merge the high-quality paired reads, and each unique nucleotide sequence was defined as a clonotype. MiTCR v1.1 was used to align the clonotypes against IMGT TRBV, TRBD and TRBJ reference segments. Analysis was restricted to V-J combinations with a frequency above 0.0001, which covered roughly 99% of repertoires. The TCS score was defined as the ratio of F50 (clonal expansion) to E x V (chaos), calculated using BLOSUM62-based TCRdist between CDR3 peptides within each V-J. Welch's t-statistics and random forest reduced 450 to 600 V-J features to about 12, which were used in a naive Bayes classifier (R e1071). Using fastp at Q25 and MiXCR, TCRdb reprocessed the public reads and kept productive beta chains. Every distinct CDR3 protein forms one entry, paired with its most common genes and DNA. The V and J calls shown here were made by TCRdb, not taken from the authors' results. A total of over 700,000 distinct CDR3 sequences appear in this sample, over 15% of them only once. The ten biggest clones cover around 15% of the sample.

Recombination connected TRBV30 to TRBJ1-4, with TRBD1 matching 7 junction bases. This sequence originates from a woman aged 45 to 65 with Graves' hyperthyroidism that later progressed to Graves' ophthalmopathy. The material sequenced was blood. The CDR3 region reads CAWSGQGGEKLFF. The sequenced DNA: TGTGCCTGGAGTGGACAGGGCGGAGAAAAACTGTTTTTT. Joined to the reference TRBV30 and TRBJ1-4 proteins, this CDR3 gives the full variable domain: SQTIHQWPATLVQPVGSPLSLECTVEGTSNPNLYWYRQAAGRGLQLLFYSVGIGQISSEVPQNLSASRPQDRQFILSSKKLLLSDSGFYLCAWSGQGGEKLFFGSGTQLSVL.